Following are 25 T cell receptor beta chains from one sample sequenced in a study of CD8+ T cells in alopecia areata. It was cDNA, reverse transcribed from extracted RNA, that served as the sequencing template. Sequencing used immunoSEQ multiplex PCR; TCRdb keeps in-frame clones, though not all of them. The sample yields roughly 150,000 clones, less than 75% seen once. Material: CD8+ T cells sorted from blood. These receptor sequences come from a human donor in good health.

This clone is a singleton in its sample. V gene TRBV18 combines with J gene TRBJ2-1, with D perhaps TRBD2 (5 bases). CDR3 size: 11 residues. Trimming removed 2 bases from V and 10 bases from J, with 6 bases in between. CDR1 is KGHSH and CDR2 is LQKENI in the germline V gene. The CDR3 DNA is TGTGCCAGCTCACCAGGCGGGGAGCAGTTCTTC. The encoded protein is CASSPGGEQFF.

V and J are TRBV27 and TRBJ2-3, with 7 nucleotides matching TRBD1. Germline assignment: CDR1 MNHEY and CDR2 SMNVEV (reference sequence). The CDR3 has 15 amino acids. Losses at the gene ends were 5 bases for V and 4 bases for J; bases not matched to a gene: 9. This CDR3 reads CASSAETGLPDTQYF. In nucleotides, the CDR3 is TGTGCCAGCAGTGCCGAGACAGGGCTCCCAGATACGCAGTATTTT.

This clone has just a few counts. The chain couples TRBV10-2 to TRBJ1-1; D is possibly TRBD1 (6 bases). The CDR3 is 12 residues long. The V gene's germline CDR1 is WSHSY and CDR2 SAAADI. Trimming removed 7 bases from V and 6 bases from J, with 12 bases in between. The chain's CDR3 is CASTLGGPEAFF. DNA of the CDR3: TGCGCCAGCACCCTCGGGGGGCCTGAAGCTTTCTTT.

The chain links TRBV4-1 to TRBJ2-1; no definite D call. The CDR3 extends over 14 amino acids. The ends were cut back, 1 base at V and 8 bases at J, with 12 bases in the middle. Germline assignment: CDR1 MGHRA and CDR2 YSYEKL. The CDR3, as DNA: TGCGCCAGCAGCCAAGCCGAGCGTAACTATGAGCAGTTCTTC. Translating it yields CASSQAERNYEQFF.

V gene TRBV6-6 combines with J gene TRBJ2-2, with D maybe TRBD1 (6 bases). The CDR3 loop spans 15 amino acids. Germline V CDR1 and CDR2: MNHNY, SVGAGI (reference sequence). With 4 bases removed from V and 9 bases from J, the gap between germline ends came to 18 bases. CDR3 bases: TGTGCCAGCAGTTTGAACAGGGTTTGGGGCCGGGAGCTGTTTTTT. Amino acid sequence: CASSLNRVWGRELFF.

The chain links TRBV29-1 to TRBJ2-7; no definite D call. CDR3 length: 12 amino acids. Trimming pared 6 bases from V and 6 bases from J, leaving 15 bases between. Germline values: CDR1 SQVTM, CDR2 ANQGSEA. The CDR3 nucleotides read TGCAGCGTGGAGATGGTTGGCGCCGAGCAGTACTTC. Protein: CSVEMVGAEQYF.

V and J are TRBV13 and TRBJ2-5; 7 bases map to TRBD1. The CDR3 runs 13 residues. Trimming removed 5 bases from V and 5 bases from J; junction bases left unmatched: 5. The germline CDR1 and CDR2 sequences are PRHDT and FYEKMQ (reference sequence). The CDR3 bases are TGTGCCAGCAGCCTGGCGACAGGGGAGACCCAGTACTTC. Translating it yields CASSLATGETQYF.

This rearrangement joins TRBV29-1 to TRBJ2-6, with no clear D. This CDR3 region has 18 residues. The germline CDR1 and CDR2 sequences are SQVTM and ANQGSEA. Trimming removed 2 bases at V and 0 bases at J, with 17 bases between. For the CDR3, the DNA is TGCAGCGTTGAAACCCTGAACCCAACCTACTCTGGGGCCAACGTCCTGACTTTC. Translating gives CSVETLNPTYSGANVLTF.

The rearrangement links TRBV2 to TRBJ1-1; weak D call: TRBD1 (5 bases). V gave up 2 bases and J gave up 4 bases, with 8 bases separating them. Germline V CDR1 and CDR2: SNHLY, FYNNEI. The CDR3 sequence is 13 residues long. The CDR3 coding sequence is TGTGCCAGCAGTGAAAGGGGAGGCACTGAAGCTTTCTTT. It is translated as CASSERGGTEAFF.

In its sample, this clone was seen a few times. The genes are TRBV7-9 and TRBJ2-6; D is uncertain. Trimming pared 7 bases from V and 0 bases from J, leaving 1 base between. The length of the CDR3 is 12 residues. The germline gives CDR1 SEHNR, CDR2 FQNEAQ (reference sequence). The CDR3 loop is CASNSGANVLTF. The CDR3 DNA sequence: TGTGCCAGCAACTCTGGGGCCAACGTCCTGACTTTC.

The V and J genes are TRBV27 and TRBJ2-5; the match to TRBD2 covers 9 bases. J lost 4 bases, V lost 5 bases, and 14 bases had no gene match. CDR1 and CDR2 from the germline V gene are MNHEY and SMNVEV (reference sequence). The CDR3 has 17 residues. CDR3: CASSPLAGARTVETQYF. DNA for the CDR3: TGTGCCAGCAGTCCCTTAGCGGGAGCCCGGACCGTAGAGACCCAGTACTTC.

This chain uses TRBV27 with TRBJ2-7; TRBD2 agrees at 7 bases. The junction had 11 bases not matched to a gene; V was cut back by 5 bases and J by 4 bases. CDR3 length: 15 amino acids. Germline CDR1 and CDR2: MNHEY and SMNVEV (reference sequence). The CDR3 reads CASSRGVGGSYEQYF. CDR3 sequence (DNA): TGTGCCAGCAGTCGCGGGGTTGGCGGGAGTTACGAGCAGTACTTC.

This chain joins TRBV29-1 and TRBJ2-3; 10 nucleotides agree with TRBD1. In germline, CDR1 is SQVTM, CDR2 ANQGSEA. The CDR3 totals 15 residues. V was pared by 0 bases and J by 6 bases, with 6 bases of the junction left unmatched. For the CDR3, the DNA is TGCAGCGTTGAAGAACGGGACAGGGGTGGGGATACGCAGTATTTT. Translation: CSVEERDRGGDTQYF.

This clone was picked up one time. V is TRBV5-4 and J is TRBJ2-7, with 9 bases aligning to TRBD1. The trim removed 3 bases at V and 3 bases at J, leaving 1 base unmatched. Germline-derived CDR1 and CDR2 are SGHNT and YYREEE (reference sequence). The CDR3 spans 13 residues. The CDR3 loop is CASSWDRDYEQYF. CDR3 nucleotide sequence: TGTGCCAGCAGCTGGGACAGGGACTACGAGCAGTACTTC.

Written as DNA, the CDR3 is TGCAGCGTTGTCGTAAGGGCACTGAACACCGGGGAGCTGTTTTTT. This codes for CSVVVRALNTGELFF. The chain uses TRBV29-1 and TRBJ2-2; D call uncertain. Germline-derived CDR1 and CDR2 are SQVTM and ANQGSEA. The CDR3 contains 15 residues. The germline V and J ends were trimmed by 4 bases and 1 base, with 13 bases remaining between them.

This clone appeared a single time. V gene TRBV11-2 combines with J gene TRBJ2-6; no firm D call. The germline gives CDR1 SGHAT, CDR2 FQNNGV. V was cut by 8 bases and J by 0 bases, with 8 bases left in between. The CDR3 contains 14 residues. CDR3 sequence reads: CASHQGSGANVLTF. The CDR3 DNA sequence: TGTGCCAGCCACCAAGGCTCTGGGGCCAACGTCCTGACTTTC.

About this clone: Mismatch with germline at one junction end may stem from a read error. The chain's CDR3 is CAWEEGSTAAFF. The CDR3 DNA is TGTGCCTGGGAAGAGGGGAGCACTGCAGCTTTCTTT. This sequence joins TRBV30 and TRBJ1-1, with a possible D match to TRBD1 (5 bases). Germline values: CDR1 GTSNPN, CDR2 SVGIG (reference sequence). CDR3 size: 12 residues.

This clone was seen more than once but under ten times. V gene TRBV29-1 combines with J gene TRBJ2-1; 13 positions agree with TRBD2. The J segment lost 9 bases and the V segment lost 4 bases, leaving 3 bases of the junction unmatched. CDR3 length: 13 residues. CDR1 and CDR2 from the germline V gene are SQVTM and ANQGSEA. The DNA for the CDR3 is TGCAGCGTTGGGACTAGCGGGAGTGTTGAGCAGTTCTTC. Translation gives CSVGTSGSVEQFF.

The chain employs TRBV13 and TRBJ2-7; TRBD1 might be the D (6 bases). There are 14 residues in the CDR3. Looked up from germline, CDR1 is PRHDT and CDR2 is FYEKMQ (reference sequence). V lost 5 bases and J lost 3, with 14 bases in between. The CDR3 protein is CASSASTGNYEQYF. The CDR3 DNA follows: TGTGCCAGCAGCGCATCTACAGGGAACTACGAGCAGTACTTC.

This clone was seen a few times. CDR3 coding DNA: TGTGCCTCTAGGAGACTAGCGTACTCCTACAATGAGCAGTTCTTC. Its protein product is CASRRLAYSYNEQFF. The rearrangement uses TRBV27 and TRBJ2-1; 8 bases map to TRBD2. V was clipped by 11 bases and J by 0 bases; unmatched bases: 9. CDR1 MNHEY and CDR2 SMNVEV come from the germline V gene (reference sequence). This CDR3 spans 15 amino acids.

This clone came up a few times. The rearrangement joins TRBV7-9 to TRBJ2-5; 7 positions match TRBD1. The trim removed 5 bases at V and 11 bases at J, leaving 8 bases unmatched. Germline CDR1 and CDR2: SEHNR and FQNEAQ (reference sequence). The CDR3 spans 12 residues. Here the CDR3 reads CASSLQGTAQYF. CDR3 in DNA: TGTGCCAGCAGCCTTCAGGGGACAGCTCAGTACTTC.

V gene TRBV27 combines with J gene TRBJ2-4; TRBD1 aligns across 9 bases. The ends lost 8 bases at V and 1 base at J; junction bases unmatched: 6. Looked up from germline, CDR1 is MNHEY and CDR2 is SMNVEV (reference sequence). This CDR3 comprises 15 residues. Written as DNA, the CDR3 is TGTGCCAGCGCTGAGGGGACAGGGGCCAAAAACATTCAGTACTTC. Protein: CASAEGTGAKNIQYF.

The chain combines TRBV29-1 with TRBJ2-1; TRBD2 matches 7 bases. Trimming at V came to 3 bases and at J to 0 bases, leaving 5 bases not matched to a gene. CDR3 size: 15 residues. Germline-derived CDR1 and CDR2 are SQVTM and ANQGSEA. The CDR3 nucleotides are TGCAGCGTTGAGGAAAGCGGGACCTCCTACAATGAGCAGTTCTTC. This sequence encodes CSVEESGTSYNEQFF.

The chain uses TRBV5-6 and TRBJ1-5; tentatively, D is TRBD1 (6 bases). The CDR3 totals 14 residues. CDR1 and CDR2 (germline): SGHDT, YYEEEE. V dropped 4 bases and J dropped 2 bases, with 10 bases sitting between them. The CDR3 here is CASSTPGGNQPQHF. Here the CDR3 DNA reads TGTGCCAGCAGCACTCCAGGGGGCAATCAGCCCCAGCATTTT. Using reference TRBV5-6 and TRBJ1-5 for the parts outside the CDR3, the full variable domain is DAGVTQSPTHLIKTRGQQVTLRCSPKSGHDTVSWYQQALGQGPQFIFQYYEEEERQRGNFPDRFSGHQFPNYSSELNVNALLLGDSALYLCASSTPGGNQPQHFGDGTRLSIL.

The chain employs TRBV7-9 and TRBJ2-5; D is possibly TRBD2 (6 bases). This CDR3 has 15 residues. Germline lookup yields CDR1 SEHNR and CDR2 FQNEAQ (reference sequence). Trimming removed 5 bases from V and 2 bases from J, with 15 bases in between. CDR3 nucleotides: TGTGCCAGCAGCAACGCCTGGACTACACAAGAGACCCAGTACTTC. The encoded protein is CASSNAWTTQETQYF.